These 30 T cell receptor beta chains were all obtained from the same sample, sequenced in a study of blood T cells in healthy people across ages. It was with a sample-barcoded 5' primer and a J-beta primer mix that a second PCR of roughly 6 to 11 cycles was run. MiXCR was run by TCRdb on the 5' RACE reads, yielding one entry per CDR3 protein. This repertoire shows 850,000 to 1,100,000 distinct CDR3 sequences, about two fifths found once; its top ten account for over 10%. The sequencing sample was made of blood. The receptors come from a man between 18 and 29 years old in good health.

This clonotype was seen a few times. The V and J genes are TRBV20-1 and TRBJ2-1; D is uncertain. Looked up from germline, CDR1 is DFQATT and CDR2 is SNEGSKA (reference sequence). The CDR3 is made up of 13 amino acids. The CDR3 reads CSVGTDSYNEQFF. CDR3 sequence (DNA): TGCAGCGTGGGCACCGACTCCTACAATGAGCAGTTCTTC.

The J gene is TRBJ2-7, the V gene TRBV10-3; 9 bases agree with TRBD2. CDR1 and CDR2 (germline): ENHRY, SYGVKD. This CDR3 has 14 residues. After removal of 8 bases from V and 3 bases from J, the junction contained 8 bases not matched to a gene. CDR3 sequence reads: CAIAPAGGRYEQYF. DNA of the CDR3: TGTGCCATCGCCCCAGCGGGGGGACGCTACGAGCAGTACTTC.

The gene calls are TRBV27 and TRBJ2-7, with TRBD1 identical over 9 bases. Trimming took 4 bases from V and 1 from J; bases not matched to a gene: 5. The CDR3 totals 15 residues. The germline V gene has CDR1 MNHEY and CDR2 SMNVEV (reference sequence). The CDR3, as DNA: TGTGCCAGCAGTTCCCCCGGGACAGGGTCCTACGAGCAGTACTTC. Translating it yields CASSSPGTGSYEQYF.

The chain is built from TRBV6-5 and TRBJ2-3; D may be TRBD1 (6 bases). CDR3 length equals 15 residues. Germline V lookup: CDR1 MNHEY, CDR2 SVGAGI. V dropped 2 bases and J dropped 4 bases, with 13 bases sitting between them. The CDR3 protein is CASSYEATGSDTQYF. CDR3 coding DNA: TGTGCCAGCAGTTACGAGGCAACAGGGTCAGATACGCAGTATTTT.

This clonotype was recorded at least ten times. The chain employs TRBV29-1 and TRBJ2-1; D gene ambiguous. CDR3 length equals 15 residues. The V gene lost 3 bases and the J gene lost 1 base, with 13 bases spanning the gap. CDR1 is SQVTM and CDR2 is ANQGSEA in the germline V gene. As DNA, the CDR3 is TGCAGCGTTGAGATTGGGATCAGGTCCTACAATGAGCAGTTCTTC. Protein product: CSVEIGIRSYNEQFF.

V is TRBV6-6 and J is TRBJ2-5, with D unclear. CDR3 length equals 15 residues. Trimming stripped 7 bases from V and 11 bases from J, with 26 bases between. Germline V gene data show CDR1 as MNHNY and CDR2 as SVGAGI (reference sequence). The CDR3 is CASTHLDGAYNEQYF. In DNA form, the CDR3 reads TGTGCCAGCACCCACTTGGACGGAGCCTACAATGAGCAGTACTTC.

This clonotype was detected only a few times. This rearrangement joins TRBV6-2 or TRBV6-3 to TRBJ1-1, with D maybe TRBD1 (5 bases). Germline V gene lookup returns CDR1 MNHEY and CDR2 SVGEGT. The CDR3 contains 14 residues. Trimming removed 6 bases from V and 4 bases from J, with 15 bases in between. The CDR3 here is CASRPGGRGTEAFF. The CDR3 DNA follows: TGTGCCAGCAGACCAGGAGGAAGGGGCACTGAAGCTTTCTTT.

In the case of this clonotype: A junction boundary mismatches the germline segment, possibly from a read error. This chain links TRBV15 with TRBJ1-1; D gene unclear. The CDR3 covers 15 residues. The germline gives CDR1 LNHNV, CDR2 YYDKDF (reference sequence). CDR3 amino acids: CATSTDLALNTEAFF. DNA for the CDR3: TGTGCCACCAGCACCGATCTTGCGTTGAACACGGAAGCTTTCTTT.

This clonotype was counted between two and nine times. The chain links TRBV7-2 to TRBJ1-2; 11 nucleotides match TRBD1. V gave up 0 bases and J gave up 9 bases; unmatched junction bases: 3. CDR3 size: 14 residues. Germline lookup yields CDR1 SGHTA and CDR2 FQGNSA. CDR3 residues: CASSLARTGGSYTF. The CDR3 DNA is TGTGCCAGCAGCTTAGCTCGGACAGGGGGCAGCTACACCTTC. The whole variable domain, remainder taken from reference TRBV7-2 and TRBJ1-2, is GAGVSQSPSNKVTEKGKDVELRCDPISGHTALYWYRQSLGQGLEFLIYFQGNSAPDKSGLPSDRFSAERTGGSVSTLTIQRTQQEDSAVYLCASSLARTGGSYTFGSGTRLTVV.

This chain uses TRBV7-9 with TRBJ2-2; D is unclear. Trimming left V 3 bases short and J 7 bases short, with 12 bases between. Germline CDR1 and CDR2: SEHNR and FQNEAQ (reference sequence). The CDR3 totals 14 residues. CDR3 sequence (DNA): TGTGCCAGCAGCTTTGGAATTGTAGGCGGGGAGCTGTTTTTT. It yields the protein CASSFGIVGGELFF.

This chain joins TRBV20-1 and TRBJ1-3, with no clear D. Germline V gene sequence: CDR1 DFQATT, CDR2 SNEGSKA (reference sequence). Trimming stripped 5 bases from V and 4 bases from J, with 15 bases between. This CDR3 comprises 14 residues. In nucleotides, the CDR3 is TGCAGTGCTTTGGACCCCGTGGGAGGAAACACCATATATTTT. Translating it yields CSALDPVGGNTIYF.

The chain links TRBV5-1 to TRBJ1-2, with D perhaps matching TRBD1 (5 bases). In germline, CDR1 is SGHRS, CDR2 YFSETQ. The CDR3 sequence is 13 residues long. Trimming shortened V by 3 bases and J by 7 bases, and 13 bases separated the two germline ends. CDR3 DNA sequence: TGCGCCAGCAGCTCGGGGACGCCTGCTGGCTACACCTTC. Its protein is CASSSGTPAGYTF. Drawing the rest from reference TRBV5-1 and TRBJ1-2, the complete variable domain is KAGVTQTPRYLIKTRGQQVTLSCSPISGHRSVSWYQQTPGQGLQFLFEYFSETQRNKGNFPGRFSGRQFSNSRSEMNVSTLELGDSALYLCASSSGTPAGYTFGSGTRLTVV.

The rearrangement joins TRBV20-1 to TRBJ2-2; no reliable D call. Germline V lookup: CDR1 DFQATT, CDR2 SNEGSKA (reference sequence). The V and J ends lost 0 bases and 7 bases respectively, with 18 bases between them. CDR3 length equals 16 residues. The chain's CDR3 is CSARDLGLNANGELFF. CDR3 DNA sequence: TGCAGTGCTAGAGATTTAGGGCTAAACGCGAACGGGGAGCTGTTTTTT.

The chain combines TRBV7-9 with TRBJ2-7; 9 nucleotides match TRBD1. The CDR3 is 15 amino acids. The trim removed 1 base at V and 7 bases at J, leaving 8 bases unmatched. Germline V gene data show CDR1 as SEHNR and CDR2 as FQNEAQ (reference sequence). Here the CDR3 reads CASSLGDRVNAEQYF. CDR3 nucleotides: TGTGCCAGCAGCTTAGGGGACAGGGTAAATGCTGAGCAGTACTTC.

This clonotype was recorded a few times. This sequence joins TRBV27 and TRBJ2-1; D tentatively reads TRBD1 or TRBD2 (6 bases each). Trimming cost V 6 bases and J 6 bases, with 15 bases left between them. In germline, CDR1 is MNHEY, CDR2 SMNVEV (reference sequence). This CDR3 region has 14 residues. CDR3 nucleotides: TGTGCCAGCAGCCGGGGGCCGCCACCCAATGAGCAGTTCTTC. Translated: CASSRGPPPNEQFF.

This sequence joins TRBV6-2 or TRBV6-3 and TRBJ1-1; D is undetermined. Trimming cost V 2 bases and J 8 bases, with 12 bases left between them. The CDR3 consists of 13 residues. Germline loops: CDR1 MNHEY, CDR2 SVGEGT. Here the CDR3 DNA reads TGTGCCAGCAGTTACATGGGCAGACTAGAAGCTTTCTTT. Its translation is CASSYMGRLEAFF.

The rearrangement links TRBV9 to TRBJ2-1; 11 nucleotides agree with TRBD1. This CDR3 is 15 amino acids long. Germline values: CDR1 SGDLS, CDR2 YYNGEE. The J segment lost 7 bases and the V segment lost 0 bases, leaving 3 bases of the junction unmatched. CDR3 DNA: TGTGCCAGCAGCGTAGTAGGGACAGGGGGGAATGAGCAGTTCTTC. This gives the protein CASSVVGTGGNEQFF.

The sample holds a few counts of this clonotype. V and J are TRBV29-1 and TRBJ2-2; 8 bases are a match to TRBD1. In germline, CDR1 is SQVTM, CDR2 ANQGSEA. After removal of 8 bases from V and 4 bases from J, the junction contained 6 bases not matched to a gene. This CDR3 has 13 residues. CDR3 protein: CSSTTGVTGELFF. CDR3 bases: TGCAGCTCCACGACAGGGGTCACCGGGGAGCTGTTTTTT.

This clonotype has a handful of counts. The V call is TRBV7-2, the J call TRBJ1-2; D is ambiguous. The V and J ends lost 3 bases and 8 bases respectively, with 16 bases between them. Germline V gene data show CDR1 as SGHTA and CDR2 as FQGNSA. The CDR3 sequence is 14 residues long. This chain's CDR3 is CASSLALPGVGYTF. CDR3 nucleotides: TGTGCCAGCAGCTTGGCCTTACCCGGGGTGGGCTACACCTTC.

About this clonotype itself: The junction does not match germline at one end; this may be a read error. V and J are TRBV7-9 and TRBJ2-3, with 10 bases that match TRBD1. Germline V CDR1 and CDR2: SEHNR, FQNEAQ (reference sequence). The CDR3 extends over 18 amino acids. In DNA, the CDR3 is TGTGCCAGCAGCTTAGCGGGGGACAGGGGACAATTCACAGGTACGCAGTATTTT. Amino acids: CASSLAGDRGQFTGTQYF.

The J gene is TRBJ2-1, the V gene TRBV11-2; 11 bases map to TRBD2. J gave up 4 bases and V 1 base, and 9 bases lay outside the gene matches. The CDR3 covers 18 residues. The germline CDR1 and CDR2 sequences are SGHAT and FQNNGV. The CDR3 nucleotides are TGTGCCAGCAGCTTAGCCCTAGCGGGGGGTCGCAAGTACAATGAGCAGTTCTTC. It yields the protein CASSLALAGGRKYNEQFF.

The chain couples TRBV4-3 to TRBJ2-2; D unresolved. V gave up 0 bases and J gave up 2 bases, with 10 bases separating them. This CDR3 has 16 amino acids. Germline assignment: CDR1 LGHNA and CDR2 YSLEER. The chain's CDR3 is CASSQEYGSNTGELFF. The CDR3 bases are TGCGCCAGCAGCCAAGAATACGGATCAAACACCGGGGAGCTGTTTTTT.

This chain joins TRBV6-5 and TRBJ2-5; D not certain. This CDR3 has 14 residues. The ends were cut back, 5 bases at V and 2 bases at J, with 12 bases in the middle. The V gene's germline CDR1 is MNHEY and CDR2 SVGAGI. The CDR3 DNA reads TGTGCCAGCAGTACCCGAACAGAACAAGAGACCCAGTACTTC. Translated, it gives CASSTRTEQETQYF.

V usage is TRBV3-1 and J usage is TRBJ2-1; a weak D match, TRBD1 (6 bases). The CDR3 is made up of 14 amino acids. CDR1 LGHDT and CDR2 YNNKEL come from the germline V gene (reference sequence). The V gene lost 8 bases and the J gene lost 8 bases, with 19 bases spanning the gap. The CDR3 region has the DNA TGTGCCAGCGGTAAAGGACAGAGTGACGATGAGCAGTTCTTC. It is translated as CASGKGQSDDEQFF.

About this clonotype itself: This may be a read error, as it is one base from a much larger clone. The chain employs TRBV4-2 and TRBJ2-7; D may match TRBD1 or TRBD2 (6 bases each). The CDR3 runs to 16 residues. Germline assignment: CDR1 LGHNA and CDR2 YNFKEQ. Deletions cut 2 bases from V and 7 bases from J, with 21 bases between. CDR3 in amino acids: CASSQYTGATYNEQYF. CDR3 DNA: TGTGCCAGCAGCCAATACACGGGGGCAACCTACAATGAGCAGTACTTC.

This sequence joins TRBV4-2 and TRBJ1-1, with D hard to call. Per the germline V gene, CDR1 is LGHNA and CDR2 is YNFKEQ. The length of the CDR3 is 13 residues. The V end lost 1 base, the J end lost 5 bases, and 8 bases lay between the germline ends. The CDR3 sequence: CASSQGLVTEAFF. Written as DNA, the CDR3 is TGTGCCAGCAGCCAAGGCCTAGTAACTGAAGCTTTCTTT.

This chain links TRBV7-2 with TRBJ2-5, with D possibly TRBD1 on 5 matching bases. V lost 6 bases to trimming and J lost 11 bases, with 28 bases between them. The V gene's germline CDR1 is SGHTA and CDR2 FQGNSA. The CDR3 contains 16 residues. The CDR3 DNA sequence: TGTGCCAGCAGGGACCAAGCAGGGTCTTGGGGAAATGAGCAGTACTTC. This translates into CASRDQAGSWGNEQYF.

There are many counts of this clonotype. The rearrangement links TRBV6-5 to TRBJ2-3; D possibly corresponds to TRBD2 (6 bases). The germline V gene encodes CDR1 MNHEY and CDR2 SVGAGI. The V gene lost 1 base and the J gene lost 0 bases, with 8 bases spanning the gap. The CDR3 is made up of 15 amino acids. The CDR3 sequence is CASSYFGTSTDTQYF. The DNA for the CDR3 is TGTGCCAGCAGTTACTTTGGGACTAGCACAGATACGCAGTATTTT.

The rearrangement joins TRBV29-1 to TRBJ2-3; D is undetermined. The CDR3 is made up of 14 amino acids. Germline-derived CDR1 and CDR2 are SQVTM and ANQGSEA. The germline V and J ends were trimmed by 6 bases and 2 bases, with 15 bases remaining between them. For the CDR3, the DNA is TGCAGCGTCAAGGACCCGCGGCACACAGATACGCAGTATTTT. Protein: CSVKDPRHTDTQYF.

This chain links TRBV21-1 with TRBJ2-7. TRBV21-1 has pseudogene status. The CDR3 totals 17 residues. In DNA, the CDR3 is TGTGCCAGCAGCAGATTGACCTTCGGGGAAAAGCGCTACGAGCAGTACTTC. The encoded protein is CASSRLTFGEKRYEQYF.